This T cell receptor beta chain was found in a study of cytomegalovirus exposure and HLA in healthy donors. Overall study findings and caveats: Researchers counted around 180 TCR beta chains as cytomegalovirus-associated.

This clone was recorded only once. Its antigen remains unknown. The CDR3 spans 14 residues. With 1 base removed from V and 3 bases from J, the gap between germline ends came to 10 bases. Germline V gene sequence: CDR1 SGHRS, CDR2 YFSETQ. Sequencing used immunoSEQ multiplex PCR; TCRdb keeps in-frame clones, though not all of them. The table has about 60,000 clones, around 96% seen once. Sequencing was done on a sample of PBMCs. The chain links TRBV5-1 to TRBJ1-1; TRBD1 might be the D (5 bases). This TCR came from a man in his late teens or twenties in good health and CMV-seronegative. CDR3 bases: TGCGCCAGCAGCTTGCAGGGCATGGACACTGAAGCTTTCTTT. It translates to CASSLQGMDTEAFF.